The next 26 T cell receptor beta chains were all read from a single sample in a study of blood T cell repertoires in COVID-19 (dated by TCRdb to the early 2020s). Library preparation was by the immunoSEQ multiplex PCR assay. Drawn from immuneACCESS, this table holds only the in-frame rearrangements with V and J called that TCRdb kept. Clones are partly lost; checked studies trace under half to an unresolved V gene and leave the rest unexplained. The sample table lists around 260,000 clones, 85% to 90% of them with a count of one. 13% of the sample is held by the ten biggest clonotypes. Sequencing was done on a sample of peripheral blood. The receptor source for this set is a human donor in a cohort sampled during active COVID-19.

The CDR3 loop is CSVRLAGGAQYF. In DNA, the CDR3 is TGCAGCGTGCGACTAGCGGGCGGGGCCCAGTACTTC. The chain uses TRBV29-1 and TRBJ2-5; 10 nucleotides match TRBD2. The CDR3 sequence is 12 residues long. Looked up from germline, CDR1 is SQVTM and CDR2 is ANQGSEA. J was trimmed by 9 bases and V by 6 bases; bases with no gene match: 7.

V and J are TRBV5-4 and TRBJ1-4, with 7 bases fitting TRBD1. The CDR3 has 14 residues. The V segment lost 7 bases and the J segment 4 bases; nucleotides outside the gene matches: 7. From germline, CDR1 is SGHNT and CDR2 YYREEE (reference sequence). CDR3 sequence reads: CASGTTGNNEKLFF. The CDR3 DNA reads TGTGCCAGCGGAACGACAGGGAATAATGAAAAACTGTTTTTT.

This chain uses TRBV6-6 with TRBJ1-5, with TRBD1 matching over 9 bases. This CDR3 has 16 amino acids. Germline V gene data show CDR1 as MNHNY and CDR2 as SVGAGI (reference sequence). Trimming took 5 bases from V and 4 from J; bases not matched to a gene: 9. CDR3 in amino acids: CASSPTGGVSNQPQHF. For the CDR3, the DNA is TGTGCCAGCAGTCCCACAGGGGGCGTTTCTAATCAGCCCCAGCATTTT.

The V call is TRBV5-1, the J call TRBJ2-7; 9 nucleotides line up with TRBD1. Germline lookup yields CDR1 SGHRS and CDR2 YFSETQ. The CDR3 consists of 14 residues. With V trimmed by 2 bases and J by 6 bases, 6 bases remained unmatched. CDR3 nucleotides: TGCGCCAGCAGCTTACCGGGACAGGGAAGCGAGCAGTACTTC. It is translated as CASSLPGQGSEQYF.

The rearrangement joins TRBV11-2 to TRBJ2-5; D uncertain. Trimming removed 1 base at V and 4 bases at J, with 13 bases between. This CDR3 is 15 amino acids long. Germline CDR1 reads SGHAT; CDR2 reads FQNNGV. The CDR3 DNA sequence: TGTGCCAGCAGCTTAGGACCTCTAGGTAGAGAGACCCAGTACTTC. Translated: CASSLGPLGRETQYF.

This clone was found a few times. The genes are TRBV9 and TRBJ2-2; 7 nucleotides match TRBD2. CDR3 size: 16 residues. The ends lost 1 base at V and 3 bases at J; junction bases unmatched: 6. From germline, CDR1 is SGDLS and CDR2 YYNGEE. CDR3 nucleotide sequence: TGTGCCAGCAGCGTAAGCGGGACCCCCGACACCGGGGAGCTGTTTTTT. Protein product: CASSVSGTPDTGELFF.

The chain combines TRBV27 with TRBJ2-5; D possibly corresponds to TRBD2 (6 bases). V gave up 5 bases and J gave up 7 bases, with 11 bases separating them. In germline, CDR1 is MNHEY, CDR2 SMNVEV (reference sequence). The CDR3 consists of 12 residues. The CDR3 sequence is CASSRGGGTQYF. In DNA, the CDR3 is TGTGCCAGCAGTAGGGGAGGTGGGACCCAGTACTTC.

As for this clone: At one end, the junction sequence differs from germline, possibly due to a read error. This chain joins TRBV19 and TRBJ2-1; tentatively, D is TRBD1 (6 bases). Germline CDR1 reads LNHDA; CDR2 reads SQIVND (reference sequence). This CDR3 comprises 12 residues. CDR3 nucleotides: TGTACCAGTACGGACAGTTCAATGAGTCAGTTCTTC. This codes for CTSTDSSMSQFF. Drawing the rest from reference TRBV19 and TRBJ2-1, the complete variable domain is DGGITQSPKYLFRKEGQNVTLSCEQNLNHDAMYWYRQDPGQGLRLIYYSQIVNDFQKGDIAEGYSVSREKKESFPLTVTSAQKNPTAFYLCTSTDSSMSQFFGPGTRLTVL.

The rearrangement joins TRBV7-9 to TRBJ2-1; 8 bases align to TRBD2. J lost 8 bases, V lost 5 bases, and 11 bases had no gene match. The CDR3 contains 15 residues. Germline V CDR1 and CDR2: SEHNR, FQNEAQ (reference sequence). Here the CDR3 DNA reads TGTGCCAGCAGCCCCGCCCCCGGACTAGCTCATGAGCAGTTCTTC. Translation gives CASSPAPGLAHEQFF.

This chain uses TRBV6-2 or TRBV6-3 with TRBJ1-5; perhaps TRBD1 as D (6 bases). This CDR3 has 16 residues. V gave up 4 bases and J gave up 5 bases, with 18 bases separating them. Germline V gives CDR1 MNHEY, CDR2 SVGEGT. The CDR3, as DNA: TGTGCCAGCAGTTGGACGGGACAACCAACCCATCAGCCCCAGCATTTT. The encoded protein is CASSWTGQPTHQPQHF.

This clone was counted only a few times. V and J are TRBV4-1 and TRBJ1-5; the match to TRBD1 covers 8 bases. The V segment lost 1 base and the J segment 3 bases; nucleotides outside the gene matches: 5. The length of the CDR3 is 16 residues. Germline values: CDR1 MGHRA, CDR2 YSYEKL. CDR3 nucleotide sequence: TGCGCCAGCAGCCAAGGGGACAGGCCTTCCAATCAGCCCCAGCATTTT. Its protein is CASSQGDRPSNQPQHF.

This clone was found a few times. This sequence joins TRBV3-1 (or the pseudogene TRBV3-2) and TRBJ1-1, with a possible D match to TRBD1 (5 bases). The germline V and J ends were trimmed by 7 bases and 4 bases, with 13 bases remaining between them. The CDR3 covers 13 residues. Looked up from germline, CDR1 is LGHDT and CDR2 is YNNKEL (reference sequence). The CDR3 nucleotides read TGTGCCAGCAACGGGGGAAGTGGCACTGAAGCTTTCTTT. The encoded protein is CASNGGSGTEAFF.

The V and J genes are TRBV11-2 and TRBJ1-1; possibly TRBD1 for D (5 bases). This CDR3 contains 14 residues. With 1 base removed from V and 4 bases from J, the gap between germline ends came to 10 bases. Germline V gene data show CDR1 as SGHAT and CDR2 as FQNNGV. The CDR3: CASSLGGGSTEAFF. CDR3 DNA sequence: TGTGCCAGCAGCTTAGGCGGGGGGAGCACTGAAGCTTTCTTT.

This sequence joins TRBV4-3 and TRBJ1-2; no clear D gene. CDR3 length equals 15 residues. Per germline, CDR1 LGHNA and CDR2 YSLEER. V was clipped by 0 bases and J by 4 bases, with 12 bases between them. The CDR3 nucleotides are TGCGCCAGCAGCCAAGACCTAAGAGTCGGCTATGGCTACACCTTC. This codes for CASSQDLRVGYGYTF.

CDR3 loop: CASSPYATNEKLFF. Here the CDR3 DNA reads TGTGCCAGCTCACCCTATGCAACTAATGAAAAACTGTTTTTT. The chain recombines TRBV18 with TRBJ1-4; D is uncertain. Germline values: CDR1 KGHSH, CDR2 LQKENI. The CDR3 is 14 amino acids. V gave up 3 bases and J gave up 0 bases, with 5 bases separating them.

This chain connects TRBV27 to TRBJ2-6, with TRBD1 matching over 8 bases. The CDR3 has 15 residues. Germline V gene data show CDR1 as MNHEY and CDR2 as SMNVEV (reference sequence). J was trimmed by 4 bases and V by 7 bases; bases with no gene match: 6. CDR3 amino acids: CASKTDRAGANVLTF. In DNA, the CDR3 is TGTGCCAGCAAGACGGACAGGGCGGGGGCCAACGTCCTGACTTTC. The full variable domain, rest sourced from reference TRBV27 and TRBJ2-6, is EAQVTQNPRYLITVTGKKLTVTCSQNMNHEYMSWYRQDPGLGLRQIYYSMNVEVTDKGDVPEGYKVSRKEKRNFPLILESPSPNQTSLYFCASKTDRAGANVLTFGAGSRLTVL.

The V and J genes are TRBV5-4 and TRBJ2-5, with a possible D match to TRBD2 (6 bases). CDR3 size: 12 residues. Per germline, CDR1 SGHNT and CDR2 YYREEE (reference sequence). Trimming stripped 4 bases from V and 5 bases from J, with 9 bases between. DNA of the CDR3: TGTGCCAGCAGCGGTCGGGGGGAGACCCAGTACTTC. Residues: CASSGRGETQYF.

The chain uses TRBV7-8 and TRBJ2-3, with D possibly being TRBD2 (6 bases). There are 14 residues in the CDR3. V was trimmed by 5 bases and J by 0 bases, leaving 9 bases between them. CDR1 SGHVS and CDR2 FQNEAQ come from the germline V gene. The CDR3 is CASSAGLSTDTQYF. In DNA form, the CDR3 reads TGTGCCAGCAGCGCGGGACTCAGCACAGATACGCAGTATTTT.

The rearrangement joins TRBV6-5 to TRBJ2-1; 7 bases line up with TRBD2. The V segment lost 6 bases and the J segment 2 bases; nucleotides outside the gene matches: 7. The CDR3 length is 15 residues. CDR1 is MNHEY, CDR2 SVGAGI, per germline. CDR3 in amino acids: CASSRSGTTYNEQFF. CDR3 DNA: TGTGCCAGCAGCAGGAGCGGGACCACCTACAATGAGCAGTTCTTC.

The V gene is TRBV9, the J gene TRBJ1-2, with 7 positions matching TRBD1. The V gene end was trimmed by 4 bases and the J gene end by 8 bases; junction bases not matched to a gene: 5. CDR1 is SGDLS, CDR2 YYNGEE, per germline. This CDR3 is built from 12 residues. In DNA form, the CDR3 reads TGTGCCAGCAGCCCCGGAGGGGGCGGCTACACCTTC. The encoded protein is CASSPGGGGYTF.

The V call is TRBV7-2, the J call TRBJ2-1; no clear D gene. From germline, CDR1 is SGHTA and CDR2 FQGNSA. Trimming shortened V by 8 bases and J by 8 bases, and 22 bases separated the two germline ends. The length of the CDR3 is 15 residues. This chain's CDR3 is CASSLSPSGFDEQFF. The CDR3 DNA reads TGTGCCAGCTCCCTAAGCCCGTCGGGTTTCGATGAGCAGTTCTTC.

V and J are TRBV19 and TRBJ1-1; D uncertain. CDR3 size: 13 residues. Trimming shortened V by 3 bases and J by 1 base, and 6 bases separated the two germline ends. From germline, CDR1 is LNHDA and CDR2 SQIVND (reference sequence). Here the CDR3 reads CASSISQNTEAFF. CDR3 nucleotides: TGTGCCAGTAGTATTTCCCAGAACACTGAAGCTTTCTTT.

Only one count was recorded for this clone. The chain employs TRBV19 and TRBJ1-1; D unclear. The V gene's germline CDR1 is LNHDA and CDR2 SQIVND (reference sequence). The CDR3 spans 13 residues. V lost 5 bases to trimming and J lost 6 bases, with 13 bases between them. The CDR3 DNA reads TGTGCCAGTAGTCCAACCCAGCGGTCTGAAGCTTTCTTT. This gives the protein CASSPTQRSEAFF.

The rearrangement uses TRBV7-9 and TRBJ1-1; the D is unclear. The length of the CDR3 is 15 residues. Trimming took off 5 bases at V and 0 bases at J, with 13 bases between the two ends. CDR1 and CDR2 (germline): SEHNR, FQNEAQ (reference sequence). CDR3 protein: CASSRAVALNTEAFF. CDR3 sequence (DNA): TGTGCCAGCAGCCGTGCGGTGGCCCTGAACACTGAAGCTTTCTTT.

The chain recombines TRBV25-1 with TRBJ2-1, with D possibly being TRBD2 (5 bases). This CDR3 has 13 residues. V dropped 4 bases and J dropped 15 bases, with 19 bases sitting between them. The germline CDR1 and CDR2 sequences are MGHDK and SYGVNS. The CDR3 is CASSAVDGNLRFF. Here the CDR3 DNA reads TGTGCCAGCAGTGCCGTTGACGGGAACTTACGGTTCTTC.

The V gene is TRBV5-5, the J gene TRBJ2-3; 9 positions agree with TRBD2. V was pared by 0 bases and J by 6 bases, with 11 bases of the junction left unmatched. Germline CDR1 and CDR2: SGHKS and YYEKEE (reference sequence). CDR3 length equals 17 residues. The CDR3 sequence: CASSLEATSGFVDTQYF. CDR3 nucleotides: TGTGCCAGCAGCTTGGAGGCGACTAGCGGATTCGTGGATACGCAGTATTTT.